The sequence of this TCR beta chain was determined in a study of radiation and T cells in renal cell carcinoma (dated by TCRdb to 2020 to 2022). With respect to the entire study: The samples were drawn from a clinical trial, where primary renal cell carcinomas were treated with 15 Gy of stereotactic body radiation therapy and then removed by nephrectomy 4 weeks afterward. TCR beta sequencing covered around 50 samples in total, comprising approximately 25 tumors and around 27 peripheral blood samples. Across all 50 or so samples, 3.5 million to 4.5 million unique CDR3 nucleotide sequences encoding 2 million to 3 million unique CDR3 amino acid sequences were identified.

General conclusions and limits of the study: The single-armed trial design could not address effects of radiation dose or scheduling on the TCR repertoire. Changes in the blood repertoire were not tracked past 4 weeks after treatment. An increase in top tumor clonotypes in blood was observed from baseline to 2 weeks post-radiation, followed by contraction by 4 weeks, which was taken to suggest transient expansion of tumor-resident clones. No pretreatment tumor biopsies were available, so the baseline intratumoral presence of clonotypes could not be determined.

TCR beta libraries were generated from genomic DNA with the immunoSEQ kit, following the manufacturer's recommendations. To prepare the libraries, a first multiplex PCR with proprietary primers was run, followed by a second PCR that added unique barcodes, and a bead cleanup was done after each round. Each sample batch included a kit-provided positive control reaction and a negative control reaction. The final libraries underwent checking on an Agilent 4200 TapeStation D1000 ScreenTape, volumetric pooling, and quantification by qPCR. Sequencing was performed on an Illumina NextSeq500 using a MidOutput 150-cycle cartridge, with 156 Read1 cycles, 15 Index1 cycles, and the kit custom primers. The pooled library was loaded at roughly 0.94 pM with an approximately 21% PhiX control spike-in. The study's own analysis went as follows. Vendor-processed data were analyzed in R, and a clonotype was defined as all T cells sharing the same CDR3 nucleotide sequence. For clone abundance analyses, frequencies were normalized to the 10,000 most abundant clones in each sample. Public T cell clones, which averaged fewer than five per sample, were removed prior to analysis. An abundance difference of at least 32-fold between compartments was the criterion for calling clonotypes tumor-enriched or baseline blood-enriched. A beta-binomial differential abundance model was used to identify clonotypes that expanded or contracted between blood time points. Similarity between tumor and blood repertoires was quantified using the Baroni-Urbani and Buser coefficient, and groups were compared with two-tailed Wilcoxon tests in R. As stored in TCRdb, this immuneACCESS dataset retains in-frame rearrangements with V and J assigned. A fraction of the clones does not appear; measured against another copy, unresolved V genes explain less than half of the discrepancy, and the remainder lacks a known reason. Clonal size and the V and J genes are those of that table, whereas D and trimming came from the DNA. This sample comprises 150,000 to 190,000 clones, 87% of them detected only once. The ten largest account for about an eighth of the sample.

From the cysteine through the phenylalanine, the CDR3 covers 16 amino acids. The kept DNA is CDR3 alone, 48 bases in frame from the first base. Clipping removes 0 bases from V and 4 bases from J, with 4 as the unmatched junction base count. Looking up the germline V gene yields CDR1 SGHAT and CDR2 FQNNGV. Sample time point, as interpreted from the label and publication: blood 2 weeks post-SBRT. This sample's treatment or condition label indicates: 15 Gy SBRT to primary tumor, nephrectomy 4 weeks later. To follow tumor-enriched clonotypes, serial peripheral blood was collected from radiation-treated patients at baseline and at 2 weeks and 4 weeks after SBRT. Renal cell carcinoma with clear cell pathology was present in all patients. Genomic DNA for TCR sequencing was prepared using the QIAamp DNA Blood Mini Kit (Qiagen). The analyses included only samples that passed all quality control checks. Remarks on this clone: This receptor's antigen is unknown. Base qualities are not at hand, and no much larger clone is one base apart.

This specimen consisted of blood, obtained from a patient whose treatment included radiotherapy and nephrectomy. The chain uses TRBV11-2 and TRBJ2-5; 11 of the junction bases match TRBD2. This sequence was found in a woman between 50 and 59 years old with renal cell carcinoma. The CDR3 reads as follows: CASSLEVAGGRETQYF. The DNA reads TGTGCCAGCAGCTTAGAGGTAGCGGGGGGGAGAGAGACCCAGTACTTC.